The 32 T cell receptor beta chains below were found in one sample sequenced in a study of blood T cell repertoires in COVID-19. Libraries were prepared by immunoSEQ multiplex PCR; TCRdb keeps only in-frame clonotypes and omits some of them. The sample shows over 150,000 clones, approximately 80% of them seen only once. Source material: peripheral blood. These receptors originate from a woman older than 75 with COVID-19, enrolled during active disease.

V gene TRBV6-4 combines with J gene TRBJ1-2, with D maybe TRBD1 (5 bases). The CDR3 contains 13 residues. Germline CDR1 reads MRHNA; CDR2 reads SNTAGT. V gave up 6 bases and J gave up 6 bases, with 14 bases separating them. The CDR3 DNA reads TGTGCCAGCAGCCCCCAGGGAGGCCATGGCTACACCTTC. It translates to CASSPQGGHGYTF.

The gene calls are TRBV6-6 and TRBJ2-4; 7 bases are a match to TRBD2. The CDR3 runs to 14 residues. The germline V gene has CDR1 MNHNY and CDR2 SVGAGI (reference sequence). Trimming removed 6 bases from V and 9 bases from J; junction bases left unmatched: 11. Here the CDR3 DNA reads TGTGCCAGCAGGCTCTGGGAGGGATTGGGCATTCAGTACTTC. It is translated as CASRLWEGLGIQYF.

The chain uses TRBV7-9 and TRBJ2-1; 12 bases map to TRBD2. This CDR3 has 18 amino acids. The V segment lost 5 bases and the J segment 2 bases; nucleotides outside the gene matches: 10. In germline, CDR1 is SEHNR, CDR2 FQNEAQ (reference sequence). CDR3 residues: CASSRGASGRAAYNEQFF. CDR3 sequence (DNA): TGTGCCAGCAGCCGAGGGGCTAGCGGGAGGGCCGCCTACAATGAGCAGTTCTTC.

The chain combines TRBV28 with TRBJ1-4; TRBD1 agrees at 7 bases. CDR1 MDHEN and CDR2 SYDVKM come from the germline V gene. This CDR3 region has 14 residues. V gave up 7 bases and J gave up 6 bases; unmatched junction bases: 8. The CDR3 region has the DNA TGTGCCAGCAAACCAACAGGGGCGGATGAAAAACTGTTTTTT. The encoded protein is CASKPTGADEKLFF.

This sequence joins TRBV28 and TRBJ2-1; 8 positions agree with TRBD2. V was clipped by 6 bases and J by 0 bases; unmatched bases: 4. This CDR3 has 15 residues. Germline V gene data show CDR1 as MDHEN and CDR2 as SYDVKM. CDR3 nucleotide sequence: TGTGCCAGCAGGCCCGGGACTAGCTCCTACAATGAGCAGTTCTTC. It is translated as CASRPGTSSYNEQFF.

This sequence joins TRBV27 and TRBJ1-2; 8 nucleotides align to TRBD1. CDR1 is MNHEY, CDR2 SMNVEV, per germline (reference sequence). V lost 6 bases and J lost 5; bases outside the gene matches: 8. This CDR3 has 14 amino acids. The CDR3 sequence: CASSTGGGRYGYTF. DNA of the CDR3: TGTGCCAGCAGCACAGGGGGAGGAAGGTATGGCTACACCTTC.

The gene calls are TRBV6-5 and TRBJ1-1; D possibly corresponds to TRBD1 (5 bases). Between the trimmed V and J ends, which lost 6 bases and 1 base, there was a span of 9 bases. This CDR3 is 13 amino acids long. The V gene's germline CDR1 is MNHEY and CDR2 SVGAGI. The CDR3 nucleotides are TGTGCCAGCAGCCCAGGACAGAACACTGAAGCTTTCTTT. Amino acid sequence: CASSPGQNTEAFF.

The chain couples TRBV9 to TRBJ1-2, with 7 bases that match TRBD1. The ends lost 0 bases at V and 2 bases at J; junction bases unmatched: 4. The V gene's germline CDR1 is SGDLS and CDR2 YYNGEE. The CDR3 spans 15 residues. The CDR3 DNA reads as TGTGCCAGCAGCGTAGAACCAGGGGGGAACTATGGCTACACCTTC. Translating gives CASSVEPGGNYGYTF.

This rearrangement joins TRBV19 to TRBJ1-2, with 7 nucleotides matching TRBD1. There are 12 residues in the CDR3. CDR1 is LNHDA, CDR2 SQIVND, per germline (reference sequence). Trimming took 5 bases from V and 4 from J; bases not matched to a gene: 1. The CDR3 sequence is CASSRDSYGYTF. DNA of the CDR3: TGTGCCAGTAGTCGGGACAGCTATGGCTACACCTTC.

This chain links TRBV4-2 with TRBJ2-1, with D uncertain. Germline loops: CDR1 LGHNA, CDR2 YNFKEQ. The CDR3 has 14 residues. Deletions cut 0 bases from V and 4 bases from J, with 7 bases between. The CDR3 reads CASSQEVTYNEQFF. The CDR3 DNA follows: TGTGCCAGCAGCCAAGAAGTCACTTACAATGAGCAGTTCTTC.

The rearrangement uses TRBV19 and TRBJ2-5; TRBD2 agrees at 12 bases. Germline V gene sequence: CDR1 LNHDA, CDR2 SQIVND (reference sequence). J was trimmed by 7 bases and V by 5 bases; bases with no gene match: 5. The CDR3 sequence is 14 residues long. CDR3 coding DNA: TGTGCCAGTAGTGGACTAGCGGGGTCTCCGACCCAGTACTTC. This encodes CASSGLAGSPTQYF.

The chain joins TRBV18 to TRBJ1-1; 7 nucleotides match TRBD1. This CDR3 is built from 15 residues. The germline CDR1 and CDR2 sequences are KGHSH and LQKENI. J lost 3 bases, V lost 3 bases, and 7 bases had no gene match. Here the CDR3 DNA reads TGTGCCAGCTCACCGGGGATCGGGACAGACACTGAAGCTTTCTTT. Translated: CASSPGIGTDTEAFF.

The chain is built from TRBV3-1 (or the pseudogene TRBV3-2) and TRBJ2-3, with D possibly TRBD2 on 6 matching bases. This CDR3 region has 17 residues. Trimming left V 3 bases short and J 1 base short, with 17 bases between. Germline CDR1 reads LGHDT; CDR2 reads YNNKEL (reference sequence). The CDR3 loop is CASSHARGTFGTDTQYF. The CDR3 DNA is TGTGCCAGCAGCCACGCACGCGGGACCTTTGGCACAGATACGCAGTATTTT.

This clone was seen just once. J is TRBJ1-1 and V is TRBV6-5; 8 nucleotides line up with TRBD1. Trimming took 0 bases from V and 10 from J; bases not matched to a gene: 7. This CDR3 contains 14 residues. In germline, CDR1 is MNHEY, CDR2 SVGAGI. The CDR3 protein is CASSYSRQGMIAFF. CDR3 DNA: TGTGCCAGCAGTTACTCCCGACAGGGGATGATAGCTTTCTTT.

V gene TRBV3-1 (or the pseudogene TRBV3-2) combines with J gene TRBJ1-5; 7 bases are a match to TRBD1. Germline V gene data show CDR1 as LGHDT and CDR2 as YNNKEL (reference sequence). The CDR3 consists of 15 residues. The junction had 6 bases not matched to a gene; V was cut back by 1 base and J by 6 bases. The chain's CDR3 is CASSQGTGDTQPQHF. The CDR3 DNA reads TGTGCCAGCAGCCAAGGGACAGGAGATACTCAGCCCCAGCATTTT.

The chain links TRBV27 to TRBJ2-3, with 9 bases that match TRBD2. With V trimmed by 9 bases and J by 0 bases, 13 bases remained unmatched. Germline assignment: CDR1 MNHEY and CDR2 SMNVEV (reference sequence). This CDR3 contains 17 residues. The CDR3: CARPWRGGRVSTDTQYF. CDR3 DNA: TGTGCCAGACCTTGGAGAGGCGGGAGGGTAAGCACAGATACGCAGTATTTT.

This sequence joins TRBV6-5 and TRBJ1-5; possibly TRBD1 for D (5 bases). The germline gives CDR1 MNHEY, CDR2 SVGAGI. The V and J ends lost 6 bases and 0 bases respectively, with 6 bases between them. The CDR3 totals 13 residues. The CDR3 here is CASRQASNQPQHF. Here the CDR3 DNA reads TGTGCCAGCAGACAGGCTAGCAATCAGCCCCAGCATTTT.

V and J are TRBV6-1 and TRBJ1-2; 10 nucleotides align to TRBD1. The germline V gene has CDR1 MNHNS and CDR2 SASEGT. Trimming removed 3 bases from V and 6 bases from J; junction bases left unmatched: 7. This CDR3 region has 15 residues. As DNA, the CDR3 is TGTGCCAGCAGTGACAGACGCGGACAGGGGGATGGCTACACCTTC. It encodes CASSDRRGQGDGYTF.

This sequence joins TRBV14 and TRBJ2-1, with 9 bases lining up with TRBD1. CDR3 length: 15 amino acids. V trimming: 4 bases; J trimming: 13 bases; junction bases outside the gene matches: 14. Per the germline V gene, CDR1 is SGHDN and CDR2 is FVKESK. DNA of the CDR3: TGTGCCAGCAGCCTTCCGGGACAGGGCTATAAGGTACAGTTCTTC. Translation: CASSLPGQGYKVQFF.

J is TRBJ2-3 and V is TRBV6-1; 8 nucleotides line up with TRBD2. CDR3 length: 15 amino acids. Germline loops: CDR1 MNHNS, CDR2 SASEGT. With 0 bases clipped from V and 4 bases from J, the junction kept 3 bases outside the gene matches. The CDR3 DNA reads TGTGCCAGCAGTGAAGCGGGACTAGGGGCAGATACGCAGTATTTT. Amino acid sequence: CASSEAGLGADTQYF.

This chain's CDR3 is CAISSAPSFTTENYGYTF. The CDR3 DNA follows: TGTGCCATCAGTTCCGCTCCATCGTTTACGACAGAGAACTATGGCTACACCTTC. The chain joins TRBV10-3 to TRBJ1-2, with a tentative D call TRBD1 (5 bases). The CDR3 totals 18 residues. CDR1 and CDR2 (germline): ENHRY, SYGVKD. The V gene lost 5 bases and the J gene lost 2 bases, with 24 bases spanning the gap.

This clone was detected a few times. This rearrangement joins TRBV5-1 to TRBJ1-1, with D tentatively TRBD1 (6 bases). Germline assignment: CDR1 SGHRS and CDR2 YFSETQ. This CDR3 region has 14 residues. Trimming took 0 bases from V and 1 from J, leaving 7 bases between them. CDR3 sequence: CASSLATGNTEAFF. As DNA, the CDR3 is TGCGCCAGCAGCTTGGCGACAGGGAACACTGAAGCTTTCTTT.

V and J are TRBV9 and TRBJ1-1; perhaps TRBD1 as D (6 bases). Trimming shortened V by 1 base and J by 1 base, and 11 bases separated the two germline ends. Germline V gives CDR1 SGDLS, CDR2 YYNGEE. The CDR3 is made up of 15 amino acids. The CDR3 region has the DNA TGTGCCAGCAGCGTATGGGGGCCTCCGAACACTGAAGCTTTCTTT. Translated: CASSVWGPPNTEAFF. Together with reference TRBV9 and TRBJ1-1, the CDR3 gives the full variable domain: DSGVTQTPKHLITATGQRVTLRCSPRSGDLSVYWYQQSLDQGLQFLIQYYNGEERAKGNILERFSAQQFPDLHSELNLSSLELGDSALYFCASSVWGPPNTEAFFGQGTRLTVV.

V is TRBV18 and J is TRBJ2-3; 10 nucleotides line up with TRBD2. CDR1 is KGHSH, CDR2 LQKENI, per germline. V lost 2 bases to trimming and J lost 4 bases; unmatched junction nucleotides: 6. CDR3 size: 16 residues. The CDR3 DNA reads TGTGCCAGCTCACCAGGGGCTAGCGGGAGTTCAGATACGCAGTATTTT. Amino acids: CASSPGASGSSDTQYF.

J is TRBJ2-7 and V is TRBV28, with D hard to call. V lost 7 bases and J 0 bases, leaving 10 bases between the germline ends. This CDR3 region has 13 residues. The V gene's germline CDR1 is MDHEN and CDR2 SYDVKM. The CDR3, as DNA: TGTGCCAGCATAGGCGGCAGCTCCTACGAGCAGTACTTC. Encoded protein: CASIGGSSYEQYF.

This clone was picked up a small number of times. V usage is TRBV24-1 and J usage is TRBJ1-1, with D hard to call. The CDR3 is 14 residues long. V was cut by 6 bases and J by 0 bases, with 10 bases left in between. Germline CDR1 is KGHDR and CDR2 is SFDVKD. CDR3 coding DNA: TGTGCCACCAGTCTGGAGATAATGAACACTGAAGCTTTCTTT. It yields the protein CATSLEIMNTEAFF.

V usage is TRBV2 and J usage is TRBJ1-2, with D maybe TRBD1 (5 bases). CDR3 length: 15 residues. V lost 8 bases and J 2 bases, leaving 18 bases between the germline ends. Germline V CDR1 and CDR2: SNHLY, FYNNEI. The CDR3 nucleotides read TGTGCCAGCTGCCTCGACAGCTCCTTAAACTATGGCTACACCTTC. Amino acid sequence: CASCLDSSLNYGYTF.

The V call is TRBV5-8, the J call TRBJ1-2; D not certain. V was cut by 0 bases and J by 4 bases, with 4 bases left in between. The germline V gene encodes CDR1 SGHTS and CDR2 YDEGEE. This CDR3 contains 12 residues. The CDR3 DNA sequence: TGTGCCAGCAGCTTGGGGCCCTATGGCTACACCTTC. Its translation: CASSLGPYGYTF.

The J gene is TRBJ1-1, the V gene TRBV5-6; D is ambiguous. The V gene's germline CDR1 is SGHDT and CDR2 YYEEEE. V lost 2 bases and J lost 4, with 15 bases in between. The CDR3 is 15 amino acids. CDR3 residues: CASSFRSGIGTEAFF. As DNA, the CDR3 is TGTGCCAGCAGCTTTAGATCGGGGATAGGCACTGAAGCTTTCTTT.

The chain is built from TRBV5-1 and TRBJ2-5; tentatively, D is TRBD1 (5 bases). Germline V gene lookup returns CDR1 SGHRS and CDR2 YFSETQ. Trimming shortened V by 0 bases and J by 5 bases, and 8 bases separated the two germline ends. CDR3 length equals 13 residues. The CDR3 protein is CASSLGAGETQYF. DNA of the CDR3: TGCGCCAGCAGCTTGGGGGCAGGGGAGACCCAGTACTTC.

In its sample, this clone was seen a few times. This rearrangement joins TRBV11-2 to TRBJ2-3; 8 positions match TRBD2. The length of the CDR3 is 19 residues. V gave up 1 base and J gave up 0 bases; unmatched junction bases: 12. The germline gives CDR1 SGHAT, CDR2 FQNNGV. CDR3 sequence reads: CASSLGRRPSGPSTDTQYF. The CDR3 nucleotides read TGTGCCAGCAGCTTAGGCCGGCGGCCTAGCGGGCCTAGCACAGATACGCAGTATTTT.

The chain is built from TRBV7-8 and TRBJ1-4; D not resolved. The CDR3 runs 13 residues. Trimming pared 10 bases from V and 7 bases from J, leaving 16 bases between. Germline V gene lookup returns CDR1 SGHVS and CDR2 FQNEAQ. CDR3 in DNA: TGTGCCACTAACGCCGGGGTCGTTGAAAAACTGTTTTTT. Residues: CATNAGVVEKLFF.